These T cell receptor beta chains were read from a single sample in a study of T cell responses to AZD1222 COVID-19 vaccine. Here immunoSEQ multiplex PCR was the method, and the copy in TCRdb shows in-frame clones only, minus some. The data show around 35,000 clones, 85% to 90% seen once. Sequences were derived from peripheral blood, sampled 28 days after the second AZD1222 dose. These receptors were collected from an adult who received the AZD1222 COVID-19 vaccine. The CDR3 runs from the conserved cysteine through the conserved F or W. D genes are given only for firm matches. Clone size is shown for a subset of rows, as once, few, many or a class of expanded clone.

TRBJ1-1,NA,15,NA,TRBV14,TGTGCCAGCAGCCGCGCCGGGACACTATACACTGAAGCTTTCTTT,CASSRAGTLYTEAFF
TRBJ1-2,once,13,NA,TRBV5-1,TGCGCCAGCAGCTTGGATGCAGACTATGGCTACACCTTC,CASSLDADYGYTF
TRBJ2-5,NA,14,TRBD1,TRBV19,TGTGCCAGTAGTGGAGGACAGGCGCAAGAGACCCAGTACTTC,CASSGGQAQETQYF
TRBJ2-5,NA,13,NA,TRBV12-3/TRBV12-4,TGTGCCAGCAGTTTAGTTGCAGCCGAGACCCAGTACTTC,CASSLVAAETQYF
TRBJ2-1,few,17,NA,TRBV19,TGTGCCAGTAGTATCCCCTTGGGCGTTAGCTCCTACAATGAGCAGTTCTTC,CASSIPLGVSSYNEQFF
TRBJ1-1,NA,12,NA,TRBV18,TGTGCCAGCTCACCACAGGGGGCTGAAGCTTTCTTT,CASSPQGAEAFF
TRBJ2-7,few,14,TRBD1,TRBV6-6,TGTGCCAGCAGTTCAGGGACAGGGCCCTACGAGCAGTACTTC,CASSSGTGPYEQYF
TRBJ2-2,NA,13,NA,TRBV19,TGTGCCAGTAGCCCAGGGTTCTCCGGGGAGCTGTTTTTT,CASSPGFSGELFF
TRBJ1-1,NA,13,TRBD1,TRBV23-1,TGCGCCAGCAACCAACAGGGGCTCCGGGCGGCTTTCTTT,CASNQQGLRAAFF
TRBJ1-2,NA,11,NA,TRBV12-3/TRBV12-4,TGTGCCAGCAGTACCAACTATGGCTACACCTTC,CASSTNYGYTF
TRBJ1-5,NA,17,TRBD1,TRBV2,TGTGCCAGCAGTACCACCTTGATACAGGGGAGCAATCAGCCCCAGCATTTT,CASSTTLIQGSNQPQHF
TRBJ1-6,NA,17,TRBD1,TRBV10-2,TGCGCCAGCAGTGAAGGGACAGGAAGCTCCTATAATTCACCCCTCCACTTT,CASSEGTGSSYNSPLHF